These 7 T cell receptor beta chains came from one sample sequenced in a study of cytomegalovirus exposure and HLA in healthy donors. The protocol was immunoSEQ multiplex PCR, while the TCRdb copy is restricted to in-frame clones and leaves out a portion. This sample carries about 88,000 clones, about four fifths of them seen once, and the ten largest clones take about 12%. Sequencing was performed on PBMCs. The receptors stem from a woman between 18 and 30 years old in good health and CMV-seropositive.

The chain couples TRBV16 to TRBJ2-7; D may be TRBD1 (6 bases). V lost 5 bases and J 9 bases, leaving 20 bases between the germline ends. This CDR3 comprises 14 residues. Germline-derived CDR1 and CDR2 are KGHSY and FQNENV. This CDR3 is CASSGGQKRLGQYF. The CDR3 region has the DNA TGTGCCAGCAGCGGAGGACAGAAGCGATTGGGGCAGTACTTC.

Notes on this clone: No conserved phenylalanine or tryptophan is present at the end of the CDR3, so a read error is the likely explanation. The limits of the CDR3 on the DNA are not certain, so only TCRdb's listed CDR3 is given. The genes are TRBV6-7 and TRBJ2-6; the table names TRBD2, a call not compared with the DNA. TRBV6-7 is an ORF, and what it does is uncertain. From its first to its last residue, the CDR3 has 8 amino acids. CDR3 sequence: CASSYSGV.

The V and J genes are TRBV4-3 and TRBJ2-2; D may be TRBD2 (6 bases). This CDR3 is built from 18 residues. The germline CDR1 and CDR2 sequences are LGHNA and YSLEER. The V and J ends lost 1 base and 1 base respectively, with 16 bases between them. CDR3 DNA: TGCGCCAGCAGCCAAGGGGAAATGGACTACAGGAACACCGGGGAGCTGTTTTTT. Residues: CASSQGEMDYRNTGELFF.

The chain is built from TRBV15 and TRBJ1-2, with D uncertain. The V and J ends lost 1 base and 6 bases respectively, with 6 bases between them. Germline V gene sequence: CDR1 LNHNV, CDR2 YYDKDF (reference sequence). This CDR3 spans 12 amino acids. CDR3 DNA sequence: TGTGCCACCAGCAGAGCCCGGGATGGCTACACCTTC. As protein: CATSRARDGYTF.

The J gene is TRBJ1-5, the V gene TRBV11-2, with TRBD1 matching over 8 bases. Trimming took 0 bases from V and 7 from J; bases not matched to a gene: 8. Germline loops: CDR1 SGHAT, CDR2 FQNNGV. The CDR3 has 16 amino acids. CDR3 coding DNA: TGTGCCAGCAGCTTAGATTGGACAGGGTCAGGCCAGCCCCAGCATTTT. Translated, it gives CASSLDWTGSGQPQHF.

The chain has TRBV5-1 and TRBJ2-3, with a possible D match to TRBD2 (6 bases). The V and J ends lost 0 bases and 1 base respectively, with 15 bases between them. CDR1 SGHRS and CDR2 YFSETQ come from the germline V gene. CDR3 length equals 17 residues. The CDR3 sequence: CASSLVGGIGGTDTQYF. The CDR3 DNA reads TGCGCCAGCAGCTTGGTGGGCGGGATAGGAGGCACAGATACGCAGTATTTT.

The sample holds one count of this clone. The rearrangement joins TRBV5-1 to TRBJ2-7, with TRBD1 matching over 10 bases. The CDR3 length is 15 residues. V dropped 0 bases and J dropped 6; count of bases not matched to a gene: 6. The V gene's germline CDR1 is SGHRS and CDR2 YFSETQ. CDR3 sequence reads: CASSLAPDRGSEQYF. The CDR3 bases are TGCGCCAGCAGCTTGGCTCCGGACAGGGGGAGCGAGCAGTACTTC.